The 19 T cell receptor beta chains reported below all come from one sample, sequenced in a study of prognosis after radiotherapy for stage I lung cancer (dated by TCRdb to the early 2020s). The sample was run on an Illumina HiSeq 3000. Two rounds of multiplex PCR were used to amplify the TCR beta CDR3 region from genomic DNA. The first PCR round used primers specific to each TRBV and TRBJ gene, with sequences filed in Chinese patent CN105087789A. Starting from the raw public reads, TCRdb applied fastp trimming at Q25, assembled clones with MiXCR and retained in-frame beta chains. Duplicate CDR3 protein sequences are folded into a single record with the most common DNA and genes. This sample holds fewer than 40,000 distinct CDR3 sequences; less than 35% were observed only once. 16% of the sample belongs to the ten largest clones. Sequencing used PBMCs, obtained before or after stereotactic body radiation therapy (not recorded which). Receptors originate from a donor older than 45 with non-small cell lung cancer.

This clonotype was seen a handful of times. The chain recombines TRBV6-2 or TRBV6-3 with TRBJ1-2, with 9 nucleotides matching TRBD1. V was pared by 2 bases and J by 4 bases, with 5 bases of the junction left unmatched. The CDR3 runs 15 residues. Germline assignment: CDR1 MNHEY and CDR2 SVGEGT. The CDR3, as DNA: TGTGCCAGCAGTTACCCGGACAGGGGAGGCTATGGCTACACCTTC. Protein sequence: CASSYPDRGGYGYTF.

This clonotype was observed many times. The chain carries TRBV3-1 and TRBJ1-1; D unclear. CDR3 length: 15 amino acids. Trimming removed 3 bases from V and 0 bases from J, with 11 bases in between. Germline loops: CDR1 LGHDT, CDR2 YNNKEL (reference sequence). Written as DNA, the CDR3 is TGTGCCAGCAGCCACAACGCACCCATGAACACTGAAGCTTTCTTT. It codes for CASSHNAPMNTEAFF.

J is TRBJ1-5 and V is TRBV24-1, with unresolved D. The CDR3 has 14 amino acids. V was pared by 4 bases and J by 3 bases, with 9 bases between. CDR1 and CDR2 from the germline V gene are KGHDR and SFDVKD. The CDR3 nucleotides are TGTGCCACCAGTGACCCCCGGGCCAATCAGCCCCAGCATTTT. Its protein is CATSDPRANQPQHF.

This clonotype was seen only once. The J gene is TRBJ2-2, the V gene TRBV5-1; TRBD2 agrees at 12 bases. This CDR3 spans 20 amino acids. V shed 4 bases, J shed 0 bases, and the junction held 13 bases outside the gene matches. CDR1 and CDR2 from the germline V gene are SGHRS and YFSETQ. CDR3 bases: TGCGCCAGCAGCGGGCGCCCCGGGACTAGCGGGTGCCCGAACACCGGGGAGCTGTTTTTT. It yields the protein CASSGRPGTSGCPNTGELFF.

This clonotype was recorded many times. The chain carries TRBV28 and TRBJ1-1, with TRBD1 as a possible D gene (5 bases). Germline CDR1 MDHEN, CDR2 SYDVKM. V was pared by 2 bases and J by 6 bases, with 7 bases between. The length of the CDR3 is 12 residues. CDR3 in DNA: TGTGCCAGCAGTTTAGGGGACTCTGAAGCTTTCTTT. Translated, it gives CASSLGDSEAFF.

In the case of this clonotype: Since a far larger clone is one base different, this is likely a read error. The CDR3 loop reads CASSASGCETDTQYF. DNA for the CDR3: TGTGCCAGCAGTGCCTCAGGGTGCGAAACAGATACGCAGTATTTT. The V and J genes are TRBV6-1 and TRBJ2-3; perhaps TRBD1 as D (5 bases). The V gene lost 4 bases and the J gene lost 3 bases, with 14 bases spanning the gap. The germline CDR1 and CDR2 sequences are MNHNS and SASEGT. The CDR3 is made up of 15 amino acids.

This clonotype came up many times. This chain uses TRBV7-9 with TRBJ2-7, with D perhaps matching TRBD1 or TRBD2 (5 bases each). The V and J ends lost 5 bases and 0 bases respectively, with 14 bases between them. The CDR3 extends over 15 amino acids. The germline V gene encodes CDR1 SEHNR and CDR2 FQNEAQ (reference sequence). CDR3 DNA sequence: TGTGCCAGCAGCCTAAACCCAGGGAGCTCCTACGAGCAGTACTTC. This encodes CASSLNPGSSYEQYF.

The sample holds one count of this clonotype. A far larger clone is just one base off, so this is likely a read error. The V gene is TRBV6-8, the J gene TRBJ2-7; TRBD1 agrees at 7 bases. J gave up 3 bases and V 5 bases, and 10 bases lay outside the gene matches. Germline CDR1 is MNHGY and CDR2 is SAAAGT. The CDR3 runs to 15 residues. The CDR3 here is CASSPNRYRGYEQYF. DNA of the CDR3: TGTGCCAGCAGTCCCAACCGGTACAGGGGCTACGAGCAGTACTTC.

On this clonotype: A single base separates this from a much larger clone, so it may be a read error. The genes are TRBV5-1 and TRBJ2-3, with D possibly matching TRBD2 (7 bases). V was pared by 7 bases and J by 1 base, with 10 bases between. Germline CDR1 is SGHRS and CDR2 is YFSETQ. This CDR3 comprises 13 residues. CDR3 sequence (DNA): TGCGCCAGCGGGGGGGCGGGCACAGATACGCAGTATTTT. Translated, it gives CASGGAGTDTQYF.

In its sample, this clonotype is medium-sized. V gene TRBV6-1 combines with J gene TRBJ2-7; no firm D call. This CDR3 contains 12 residues. The V gene's germline CDR1 is MNHNS and CDR2 SASEGT. Trimming removed 0 bases at V and 3 bases at J, with 3 bases between. The CDR3 DNA reads TGTGCCAGCAGTGAAGCAGTCTACGAGCAGTACTTC. It yields the protein CASSEAVYEQYF.

This clonotype has a count of ten or more. V and J are TRBV16 and TRBJ1-2; 8 bases are shared with TRBD1. Germline assignment: CDR1 KGHSY and CDR2 FQNENV. J was trimmed by 2 bases and V by 0 bases; bases with no gene match: 17. This CDR3 is built from 20 residues. The chain's CDR3 is CASSQSLSYSGGLFNYGYTF. The CDR3 DNA reads TGTGCCAGCAGCCAATCTCTTTCCTACTCAGGGGGCCTCTTCAACTATGGCTACACCTTC. Complete variable domain (other parts from reference TRBV16 and TRBJ1-2): GEEVAQTPKHLVRGEGQKAKLYCAPIKGHSYVFWYQQVLKNEFKFLISFQNENVFDETGMPKERFSAKCLPNSPCSLEIQATKLEDSAVYFCASSQSLSYSGGLFNYGYTFGSGTRLTVV.

This clonotype is medium-sized (0.01 to 0.1%) by share. The V gene is TRBV6-1, the J gene TRBJ2-7, with 9 bases identical to TRBD1. J gave up 4 bases and V 4 bases, and 8 bases lay outside the gene matches. CDR1 MNHNS and CDR2 SASEGT come from the germline V gene. This CDR3 comprises 15 residues. The CDR3 loop is CASSASGTGSYEQYF. The CDR3 bases are TGTGCCAGCAGTGCCTCCGGGACAGGGAGTTACGAGCAGTACTTC.

This clonotype was seen ten or more times. V and J are TRBV12-3 or TRBV12-4 and TRBJ2-7; 8 nucleotides line up with TRBD1. This CDR3 is 15 amino acids long. V lost 5 bases to trimming and J lost 5 bases; unmatched junction nucleotides: 11. CDR3 sequence: CASSRTTGATHEQYF. In DNA, the CDR3 is TGTGCCAGCAGTCGGACGACAGGGGCGACCCACGAGCAGTACTTC.

This clonotype was counted ten times or more. The chain employs TRBV4-1 and TRBJ1-2; D is unresolved. Trimming shortened V by 4 bases and J by 5 bases, and 23 bases separated the two germline ends. CDR3 length equals 17 residues. Germline values: CDR1 MGHRA, CDR2 YSYEKL. The CDR3 here is CASSRTSGLKRGYGYTF. The CDR3 region has the DNA TGCGCCAGCAGCCGCACTTCAGGACTCAAAAGAGGATATGGCTACACCTTC.

In the case of this clonotype: The junction departs from the called germline gene at one end, perhaps through a read error. V is TRBV12-3 or TRBV12-4 and J is TRBJ1-4; TRBD1 is a possible D gene (5 bases). The CDR3 spans 14 residues. The CDR3 sequence: CASSSQVLGEKPFF. The CDR3 DNA reads as TGTGCCAGCAGTTCACAGGTCCTTGGGGAAAAACCGTTTTTT.

In its sample, this clonotype was seen many times. The rearrangement links TRBV27 to TRBJ2-3; tentatively, D is TRBD1 (5 bases). CDR1 MNHEY and CDR2 SMNVEV come from the germline V gene (reference sequence). The CDR3 is 14 residues long. The ends were cut back, 3 bases at V and 5 bases at J, with 12 bases in the middle. This chain's CDR3 is CASSLSGKLDTQYF. The DNA of the CDR3 is TGTGCCAGCAGTTTGTCAGGGAAGTTAGATACGCAGTATTTT.

V is TRBV9 and J is TRBJ2-5; TRBD1 agrees at 8 bases. The CDR3 spans 15 residues. Germline loops: CDR1 SGDLS, CDR2 YYNGEE. V trimming: 4 bases; J trimming: 5 bases; junction bases outside the gene matches: 10. CDR3 coding DNA: TGTGCCAGCAGCCCATGGACAGGGCTGGACGAGACCCAGTACTTC. It yields the protein CASSPWTGLDETQYF.

The chain employs TRBV11-3 and TRBJ2-7; TRBD1 matches 7 bases. The V segment lost 1 base and the J segment 6 bases; nucleotides outside the gene matches: 3. CDR3 length: 13 amino acids. CDR1 is SGHNT and CDR2 is YENEEA in the germline V gene. The CDR3 sequence is CASSLVHRGEQYF. The DNA for the CDR3 is TGTGCCAGCAGCTTAGTTCACAGGGGCGAGCAGTACTTC.

This clonotype was picked up one time. The chain joins TRBV12-3 or TRBV12-4 to TRBJ2-2; D is possibly TRBD2 (6 bases). V was trimmed by 3 bases and J by 6 bases, leaving 14 bases between them. The CDR3 covers 15 residues. The CDR3 DNA sequence: TGTGCCAGCAGTTTGGGGGAGGCCGGGTCCGGGGAGCTGTTTTTT. Protein: CASSLGEAGSGELFF.